This T cell receptor beta chain came from a study of read filtering for tumor transcriptome and immune sequencing. The wider study: Revised staging placed 8 or 9 patients in R-ISS I, around 15 in II, more than five in III. RNA-seq yielded only roughly 75 to 1,400 TCR reads, IR-seq about 4 to 10.27 million.

Germline lookup yields CDR1 SGDLS and CDR2 YYNGEE. CDR3 length equals 16 residues. Germline trimming cut 3 bases from V and 0 bases from J; bases unmatched to any gene: 7. This clonotype was seen at least ten times. The library was built from 400 to 500 ng RNA with molecular barcoded adaptors for alpha/delta and beta/gamma chains. TCRdb analysed the reads with MiXCR anew, one entry per CDR3 protein. The sample has 50,000 or so distinct CDR3 sequences, more than 9% seen once. The receptor's source is a donor at least 40 years old with multiple myeloma. The V and J genes are TRBV9 and TRBJ1-2, with 8 bases fitting TRBD1. Sequencing used a population of CD138-negative cells sorted from bone marrow. The DNA for the CDR3 is TGTGCCAGCAGCGGAGGACAGGGAGGAACTAACTATGGCTACACCTTC. Translating it yields CASSGGQGGTNYGYTF.